The rows below give T cell receptor beta chains drawn from one sample of a study of blood T cell repertoires in COVID-19. Some clones are missing from TCRdb's copy, which holds only in-frame ones; the method was immunoSEQ multiplex PCR. The data contain tens of thousands of clones, about 80% of them seen just once; the ten biggest clones take up approximately 3.6%. The sequenced material came from peripheral blood. The receptor set was obtained from a woman of 80 years or more with acute or convalescent COVID-19. CDR3s include the opening cysteine and the closing phenylalanine or tryptophan. D genes are given only for firm matches. Clone size is given for some rows only: seen once, a few or many times, or a class if the clone is expanded.

cdr3_nt | cdr3_aa | clone_size | j_call | v_call | d_call
TGTGCCAGCAGCCAAGAACAGGCGTCGGCTTTCTTCTACGAGCAGTACTTC | CASSQEQASAFFYEQYF | - | TRBJ2-7 | TRBV4-2 | -
TGTGCCATCAGTGAGTCTACTAGCTCTACCGGGGAGCTGTTTTTT | CAISESTSSTGELFF | - | TRBJ2-2 | TRBV10-3 | -
TGTGCCAGCAGCAAAAGTCAGGGGGCTAAGTACGAGCAGTACTTC | CASSKSQGAKYEQYF | - | TRBJ2-7 | TRBV21-1 | -
TGTGCCAGCAGTGAACTCAGGGAGGATTTCTTT | CASSELREDFF | - | TRBJ1-1 | TRBV6-1 | -
TGTGCCAGCAGCTTAACCAGGGACTATGGCTACACCTTC | CASSLTRDYGYTF | few | TRBJ1-2 | TRBV7-3 | -
TGTGCCTGGAGAGGACACGCGAACACTGAAGCTTTCTTT | CAWRGHANTEAFF | - | TRBJ1-1 | TRBV30 | -
TGTGCCAGCAGCAAAGGGGCAGGTAGAAGCAATCAGCCCCAGCATTTT | CASSKGAGRSNQPQHF | - | TRBJ1-5 | TRBV21-1 | -
TGCGCCAGCAGCAGGGACAGTCCAAATAGCAAAGAGACCCAGTACTTC | CASSRDSPNSKETQYF | - | TRBJ2-5 | TRBV5-1 | TRBD1
TGTGCCAGCAGCTCCAGGGTTTCCTACGAGCAGTACTTC | CASSSRVSYEQYF | - | TRBJ2-7 | TRBV7-9 | -
TGTGCCAGCAGCGAAGGGGACTTCACAGATACGCAGTATTTT | CASSEGDFTDTQYF | - | TRBJ2-3 | TRBV9 | -
TGTGCCAGCGGGGGACAGGCCTTGGAGGAAAAACTGTTTTTT | CASGGQALEEKLFF | - | TRBJ1-4 | TRBV19 | TRBD1
TGCAGCGGGAGACTAGCGGGGAACCCCTACAATGAGCAGTTCTTC | CSGRLAGNPYNEQFF | - | TRBJ2-1 | TRBV29-1 | TRBD2
TGTGCCGGTGACAGGGATCATTACGAGCAGTACTTC | CAGDRDHYEQYF | - | TRBJ2-7 | TRBV30 | TRBD1
TGTGCCACCAGCGGAGAATTCCAAGGCTACACCTTC | CATSGEFQGYTF | - | TRBJ1-2 | TRBV15 | -
TGTGCCAGCAGTTACCGGACAGTAAAGAACACTGAAGCTTTCTTT | CASSYRTVKNTEAFF | - | TRBJ1-1 | TRBV6-5 | -
TGCGCCAGCAGAGACTCTAGTGAGGGTACGCAGTATTTT | CASRDSSEGTQYF | - | TRBJ2-3 | TRBV10-2 | -
TGTGCCGGAAGCGCGGGAGCACCCTATGGCTACACCTTC | CAGSAGAPYGYTF | - | TRBJ1-2 | TRBV6-6 | -
TGTGCCACCAGTGATAATAGCCGCACAGATACGCAGTATTTT | CATSDNSRTDTQYF | - | TRBJ2-3 | TRBV24-1 | -
TGTGCCAGCAGCTACAGACGCGGGGGTTACGAGCAGTACTTC | CASSYRRGGYEQYF | - | TRBJ2-7 | TRBV6-5 | TRBD2
TGCGCCAGCAGCCAAGATGGGCAGAACTATGGCTACACCTTC | CASSQDGQNYGYTF | - | TRBJ1-2 | TRBV4-3 | -
TGTGCCAGCAGCTTAGTGGGAAGCGGCTTCCAAAACATTCAGTACTTC | CASSLVGSGFQNIQYF | few | TRBJ2-4 | TRBV7-2 | -
TGTGCCAGCAGTTCGGGTAGCACAGATACGCAGTATTTT | CASSSGSTDTQYF | - | TRBJ2-3 | TRBV28 | -
TGTGCCAGCAGCACCCGAGTAACTACAGGAGCCCCCAATCAGCCCCAGCATTTT | CASSTRVTTGAPNQPQHF | - | TRBJ1-5 | TRBV4-2 | -
TGTGCCAGCAGCCGTTCAATTGGGGCAGGGGCAGGAGGCTACACCTTC | CASSRSIGAGAGGYTF | - | TRBJ1-2 | TRBV3-1/TRBV3-2 | -
TGTGCCAGTAGTACTCGGGACAGTTGGGTTGGCACTGAAGCTTTCTTT | CASSTRDSWVGTEAFF | - | TRBJ1-1 | TRBV19 | TRBD1
TGTGCCAGCTCACCACCCGGGGAGCGGGGAGCCTACGAGCAGTACTTC | CASSPPGERGAYEQYF | - | TRBJ2-7 | TRBV18 | TRBD2
TGTGCCAGTAGTCGAGAGATAAGCGACAATGAAAAACTGTTTTTT | CASSREISDNEKLFF | once | TRBJ1-4 | TRBV19 | -
TGCGCCAGCAGTGAGCAACAAGACTATGGCTACACCTTC | CASSEQQDYGYTF | - | TRBJ1-2 | TRBV10-1 | -
TGTGCCAGCAGATCTAGCGGGAGTGCCTCGAACACCGGGGAGCTGTTTTTT | CASRSSGSASNTGELFF | - | TRBJ2-2 | TRBV9 | TRBD2
TGCGCCAGCAGCTTCCGGGCCGGGGATCAGCCCCAGCATTTT | CASSFRAGDQPQHF | - | TRBJ1-5 | TRBV5-1 | -
TGTGCCTGGGCCCCCTCGCGCAATGAGCAGTTCTTC | CAWAPSRNEQFF | - | TRBJ2-1 | TRBV30 | -
TGTGCCAGCAGTCTTACAGGGGATGGCTACACCTTC | CASSLTGDGYTF | few | TRBJ1-2 | TRBV6-5 | TRBD1
TGTGCCAGCAGCCCCACCTTCGGACTAGCGGACTACTACGAGCAGTACTTC | CASSPTFGLADYYEQYF | - | TRBJ2-7 | TRBV5-6 | TRBD2
TGTGCCAGCTCTGTAGCAATTACGAACACCGGGGAGCTGTTTTTT | CASSVAITNTGELFF | - | TRBJ2-2 | TRBV18 | -
TGTGCCAGCAGCGTGGGACTAGCGGGCTACGAGCAGTACTTC | CASSVGLAGYEQYF | - | TRBJ2-7 | TRBV9 | TRBD2
TGTGCCAGCCGTATCGGCGGGACCTACAATGAGCAGTTCTTC | CASRIGGTYNEQFF | - | TRBJ2-1 | TRBV19 | -
TGTGCCAGCAGCTTGGCCGGGAATGAAAAACTGTTTTTT | CASSLAGNEKLFF | - | TRBJ1-4 | TRBV5-4 | -
TGTGCCAGCAGCTTGTTGGTTAGCGGGAACTACGAGCAGTACTTC | CASSLLVSGNYEQYF | once | TRBJ2-7 | TRBV5-4 | TRBD2
TGTGCCACCAGCAGGGGGGGGGAGGTGAATCAGCCCCAGCATTTT | CATSRGGEVNQPQHF | - | TRBJ1-5 | TRBV15 | -
TGTGCCAGCAGTTTAGGAGGGGGCGGAGGCTACACCTTC | CASSLGGGGGYTF | - | TRBJ1-2 | TRBV12-3/TRBV12-4 | TRBD1
TGTGCCAGCTCACCAGCGGCTAGCGGGAGGGGCAACAATGAGCAGTTCTTC | CASSPAASGRGNNEQFF | - | TRBJ2-1 | TRBV18 | TRBD2
TGTGCCAGCCGGGTTGAGAGGGACAATGAGCAGTTCTTC | CASRVERDNEQFF | - | TRBJ2-1 | TRBV25-1 | -
TGTGCCACCAGCAGAGGTGCACGGTCCTACGAGCAGTACTTC | CATSRGARSYEQYF | - | TRBJ2-7 | TRBV15 | -
TGTGCCAGCAGGGGGGGGACAGGTAACACTGAAGCTTTCTTT | CASRGGTGNTEAFF | - | TRBJ1-1 | TRBV28 | TRBD1
TGTGCCAGCAGCCAGATTAGCGGGGGGTACCAAGAGACCCAGTACTTC | CASSQISGGYQETQYF | few | TRBJ2-5 | TRBV9 | TRBD2
TGTGCCAGCAGTTACTCGACAGGGGGCGTCGAGGAGACCCAGTACTTC | CASSYSTGGVEETQYF | - | TRBJ2-5 | TRBV6-5 | TRBD1
TGTGCCAGCAGCCCTAGGTATTATAGCAATCAGCCCCAGCATTTT | CASSPRYYSNQPQHF | - | TRBJ1-5 | TRBV3-1/TRBV3-2 | -
TGCGCCAGCAGCTCACAGGGGGGAAGCTCCTACAATGAGCAGTTCTTC | CASSSQGGSSYNEQFF | - | TRBJ2-1 | TRBV5-1 | TRBD1
TGTGCCAGCAGCTTGGGGCAGGGCGGTAACAATGAGCAGTTCTTC | CASSLGQGGNNEQFF | - | TRBJ2-1 | TRBV5-4 | -
TGTGCCAGCAGCTTAAGAAGACAATGGGCAGATACGCAGTATTTT | CASSLRRQWADTQYF | few | TRBJ2-3 | TRBV13 | -
TGTGCCAGTAGTATAGTGGGGGCTGGTGACTATGGCTACACCTTC | CASSIVGAGDYGYTF | - | TRBJ1-2 | TRBV19 | -
TGTGCCACCAGTGACACAGGGCTGCCCGGGGATACGCAGTATTTT | CATSDTGLPGDTQYF | - | TRBJ2-3 | TRBV24-1 | -
TGTGCCAGCAGTTACTCGAGCGGGAGCCCCGAGCAGTACTTC | CASSYSSGSPEQYF | - | TRBJ2-7 | TRBV6-6 | TRBD2
TGCGCCAGCAGCCCGACTAGCGGGACGATCTACGAGCAGTACTTC | CASSPTSGTIYEQYF | - | TRBJ2-7 | TRBV5-1 | TRBD2
TGTGCCAGCTCACCATTGGGGCTGGGGGCGTACAATGAGCAGTTCTTC | CASSPLGLGAYNEQFF | - | TRBJ2-1 | TRBV18 | -